What follows are 10 T cell receptor beta chains derived from one specimen sequenced in a study of CD8+ T cells in alopecia areata (dated 2018 in TCRdb). Per the publication, the time point label means: 4 weeks on oral tofacitinib. Interpreted using the paper, the treatment or condition label stands for: oral pan-JAK inhibitor, 5-10 mg twice daily. The method was the immunoSEQ multiplex PCR assay. RNA was extracted from all samples and reverse transcribed into cDNA, which served as template for TCR sequencing. What TCRdb holds here is the immuneACCESS table cut down to in-frame rearrangements. Part of the clones is not present; checked against another copy, under half of the missing clones reflect an unresolved V gene, and the others are unexplained. This sample holds about 120,000 clones; 53% were observed only once. 0.46% of the sample is held by the ten biggest clonotypes. The sample consisted of CD4+ T cells sorted from blood, taken at week 4, from a patient treated with tofacitinib. These receptors were taken from a human donor with alopecia areata.

Only a few counts were recorded for this clone. The rearrangement joins TRBV5-6 to TRBJ1-1; D is possibly TRBD1 (6 bases). The germline V gene encodes CDR1 SGHDT and CDR2 YYEEEE. V dropped 2 bases and J dropped 4 bases, with 12 bases sitting between them. This CDR3 comprises 14 residues. The CDR3 nucleotides read TGTGCCAGCAGCTTACAGGGCGTAGCCACTGAAGCTTTCTTT. Translated, it gives CASSLQGVATEAFF.

The CDR3 bases are TGTGCCAGCAGCTCCTGGTCCCAGGGGAGCTATGGCTACACCTTC. Translation gives CASSSWSQGSYGYTF. The chain has TRBV5-4 and TRBJ1-2; D possibly corresponds to TRBD1 (6 bases). Trimming stripped 3 bases from V and 4 bases from J, with 16 bases between. The CDR3 is 15 amino acids. The germline gives CDR1 SGHNT, CDR2 YYREEE (reference sequence). Combining the CDR3 with reference TRBV5-4 and TRBJ1-2 gives the whole variable domain ETGVTQSPTHLIKTRGQQVTLRCSSQSGHNTVSWYQQALGQGPQFIFQYYREEENGRGNFPPRFSGLQFPNYSSELNVNALELDDSALYLCASSSWSQGSYGYTFGSGTRLTVV.

V usage is TRBV29-1 and J usage is TRBJ2-1; 8 nucleotides line up with TRBD2. The CDR3 is 12 amino acids. CDR1 SQVTM and CDR2 ANQGSEA come from the germline V gene. The CDR3, as DNA: TGCGGAAGCGAGCGGGAGCTAAATGAGCAGTTCTTC. Translated: CGSERELNEQFF.

The chain couples TRBV5-1 to TRBJ2-1; D call uncertain. Germline loops: CDR1 SGHRS, CDR2 YFSETQ. Between the trimmed V and J ends, which lost 1 base and 7 bases, there was a span of 6 bases. The CDR3 runs 12 residues. The DNA of the CDR3 is TGCGCCAGCAGCTTGTTTAGGAATGAGCAGTTCTTC. As protein: CASSLFRNEQFF.

This clone has just a few counts. One end of the junction fails to match germline, which may point to a read error. CDR3 sequence: CSVDDRVF. The CDR3 coding sequence is TGCAGCGTTGATGACAGGGTGTTC. The genes are TRBV29-1 and TRBJ2-7, with 7 bases aligning to TRBD1. The germline gives CDR1 SQVTM, CDR2 ANQGSEA. There are 8 residues in the CDR3.

This sequence joins TRBV7-9 and TRBJ1-1, with 8 bases fitting TRBD1. Per germline, CDR1 SEHNR and CDR2 FQNEAQ (reference sequence). This CDR3 contains 15 residues. Unmatched junction bases numbered 9, after V lost 4 bases and J lost 5 bases. The DNA for the CDR3 is TGTGCCAGCAGCTCCCGCTCAGGGGGCTGGACTGAAGCTTTCTTT. The encoded protein is CASSSRSGGWTEAFF.

The chain's CDR3 is CASSSGDSGYEQYF. CDR3 coding DNA: TGCGCCAGCAGCAGTGGGGACAGTGGCTACGAGCAGTACTTC. This rearrangement joins TRBV5-1 to TRBJ2-7; TRBD1 matches 7 bases. Germline V gene lookup returns CDR1 SGHRS and CDR2 YFSETQ. The CDR3 is 14 amino acids. The junction had 7 bases not matched to a gene; V was cut back by 4 bases and J by 3 bases.

The chain recombines TRBV29-1 with TRBJ1-6; 10 bases agree with TRBD1. The CDR3 loop spans 13 amino acids. Trimming at V came to 7 bases and at J to 8 bases, leaving 5 bases not matched to a gene. CDR1 and CDR2 (germline): SQVTM, ANQGSEA. CDR3 protein: CSARDRGDSPLHF. The CDR3, as DNA: TGCAGCGCCAGGGACAGGGGAGATTCACCCCTCCACTTT.

The chain combines TRBV2 with TRBJ2-3; D is unresolved. Looked up from germline, CDR1 is SNHLY and CDR2 is FYNNEI. This CDR3 is 11 amino acids long. V was trimmed by 10 bases and J by 4 bases, leaving 9 bases between them. CDR3 region: CATHISDTQYF. CDR3 sequence (DNA): TGTGCCACCCACATCTCAGATACGCAGTATTTT.

The V and J genes are TRBV29-1 and TRBJ1-5; no reliable D call. Germline V gene sequence: CDR1 SQVTM, CDR2 ANQGSEA. There are 13 residues in the CDR3. V was cut by 2 bases and J by 7 bases, with 12 bases left in between. CDR3 sequence: CSVELGRFQPQHF. The CDR3 region has the DNA TGCAGCGTTGAACTCGGACGTTTCCAGCCCCAGCATTTT.